This TCR beta chain is from a study of blood T cell repertoires in COVID-19. Study-level information: Both acute and convalescent COVID-19 samples were obtained from the United States, Italy and Spain. PBMCs, B-cell-depleted T cells, or T cells were the source of the cDNA or gDNA that made up the material.

The CDR3 spans 15 residues. The germline gives CDR1 LGHNT, CDR2 FRNRAP. V was cut by 1 base and J by 3 bases, with 9 bases left in between. As processed by the authors: Reference gene primer amplification gave nucleated cell count estimates. Produced via immunoSEQ multiplex PCR; TCRdb's table is partial and in-frame only. For V, J and clone size, that table is used; D and trimming come from the DNA. Among approximately 230,000 clones, approximately 84% were seen once, and the ten largest hold more than 1.5%. Participant-given clinical history determined each cohort assignment. The receptor comes from a middle-aged man who had recovered from COVID-19. The sequenced sample was PBMCs or T cells enriched from blood (not recorded which). The chain carries TRBV12-5 and TRBJ1-4; maybe TRBD1 (6 bases). CDR3 in DNA: TGTGCTAGTGGTTTGGCACAGGGAGCTAATGAAAAACTGTTTTTT. The encoded protein is CASGLAQGANEKLFF.